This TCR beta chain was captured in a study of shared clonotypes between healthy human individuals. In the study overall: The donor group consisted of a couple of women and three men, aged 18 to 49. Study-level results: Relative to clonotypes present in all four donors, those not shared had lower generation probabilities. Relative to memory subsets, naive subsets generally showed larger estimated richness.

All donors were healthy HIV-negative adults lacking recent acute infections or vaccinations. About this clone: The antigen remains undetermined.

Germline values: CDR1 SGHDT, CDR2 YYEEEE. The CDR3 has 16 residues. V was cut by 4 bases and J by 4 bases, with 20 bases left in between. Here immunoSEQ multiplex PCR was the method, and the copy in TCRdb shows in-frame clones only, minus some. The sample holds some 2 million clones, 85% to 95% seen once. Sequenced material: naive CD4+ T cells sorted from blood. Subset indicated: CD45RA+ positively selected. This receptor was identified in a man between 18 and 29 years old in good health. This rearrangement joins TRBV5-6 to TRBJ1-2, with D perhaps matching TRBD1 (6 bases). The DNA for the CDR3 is TGTGCCAGCAGCCCGCTGGGGTGGGGGCGAGGCTATGGCTACACCTTC. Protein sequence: CASSPLGWGRGYGYTF. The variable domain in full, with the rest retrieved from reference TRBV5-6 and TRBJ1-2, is DAGVTQSPTHLIKTRGQQVTLRCSPKSGHDTVSWYQQALGQGPQFIFQYYEEEERQRGNFPDRFSGHQFPNYSSELNVNALLLGDSALYLCASSPLGWGRGYGYTFGSGTRLTVV.